Listed below are T cell receptor beta chains from one sample, sequenced in a study of patients and donors after allogeneic stem cell transplantation. TCRdb reanalysed the RT-PCR reads using MiXCR and keeps one entry per CDR3 protein. The table includes some 150,000 distinct CDR3 sequences, roughly two fifths detected once. What was sequenced was blood, either unsorted or a sorted T cell fraction (not recorded which). Receptors were obtained from a human donor who was either an allogeneic HSCT recipient or a stem cell or donor lymphocyte infusion donor (not recorded which). It is not recorded whose cells these are; they may come from a transplant donor. Each CDR3 is given with its conserved first and last residue. Each record gives: CDR3 protein, CDR3 DNA, clone size, J gene, CDR3 length, V gene, D gene. D genes are given only for firm matches. Not every row has a clone size; where given, it reads once, few, many or a size class.

cdr3_aa: CSVELATEAFF
cdr3_nt: TGCAGCGTTGAACTAGCCACTGAAGCTTTCTTT
clone_size: few
j_call: TRBJ1-1
cdr3_length: 11
v_call: TRBV29-1
d_call: -

cdr3_aa: CASPTGRGVYNEQFF
cdr3_nt: TGTGCCAGCCCTACTGGGCGGGGGGTTTACAATGAGCAGTTCTTC
clone_size: few
j_call: TRBJ2-1
cdr3_length: 15
v_call: TRBV6-5
d_call: TRBD2

cdr3_aa: CASNPRGAEQYF
cdr3_nt: TGTGCCAGCAACCCGCGAGGGGCCGAGCAGTACTTC
clone_size: few
j_call: TRBJ2-7
cdr3_length: 12
v_call: TRBV28
d_call: -

cdr3_aa: CASSNPLVTGLTDTQYF
cdr3_nt: TGTGCCAGCAGTAACCCTCTGGTAACAGGGCTCACAGATACGCAGTATTTT
clone_size: -
j_call: TRBJ2-3
cdr3_length: 17
v_call: TRBV25-1
d_call: -

cdr3_aa: CASSLTASSYNSPLHF
cdr3_nt: TGCGCCAGCAGCTTAACCGCGAGCTCCTATAATTCACCCCTCCACTTT
clone_size: few
j_call: TRBJ1-6
cdr3_length: 16
v_call: TRBV5-1
d_call: -

cdr3_aa: CASSLGSRFYGYTF
cdr3_nt: TGTGCCAGCAGTTTGGGTTCGAGATTCTATGGCTACACCTTC
clone_size: few
j_call: TRBJ1-2
cdr3_length: 14
v_call: TRBV27
d_call: -

cdr3_aa: CASSPPGLAGHEQFF
cdr3_nt: TGTGCCAGCAGTCCCCCCGGGCTAGCGGGACATGAGCAGTTCTTC
clone_size: -
j_call: TRBJ2-1
cdr3_length: 15
v_call: TRBV28
d_call: TRBD2

cdr3_aa: CASSIGAANNEQFF
cdr3_nt: TGTGCCAGTAGTATAGGGGCAGCCAACAATGAGCAGTTCTTC
clone_size: few
j_call: TRBJ2-1
cdr3_length: 14
v_call: TRBV19
d_call: -

cdr3_aa: CATSDLSEGGQYF
cdr3_nt: TGTGCCACCAGTGATTTATCCGAAGGGGGCCAGTACTTC
clone_size: -
j_call: TRBJ2-5
cdr3_length: 13
v_call: TRBV24-1
d_call: -

cdr3_aa: CASSRTSPGGNEQFF
cdr3_nt: TGTGCCAGCAGCCGGACTAGCCCCGGCGGGAATGAGCAGTTCTTC
clone_size: -
j_call: TRBJ2-1
cdr3_length: 15
v_call: TRBV7-2
d_call: TRBD2

cdr3_aa: CAGGETNAEAFF
cdr3_nt: TGTGCGGGGGGAGAAACTAATGCTGAAGCTTTCTTT
clone_size: -
j_call: TRBJ1-1
cdr3_length: 12
v_call: TRBV6-5
d_call: -

cdr3_aa: CASSRARGSGEAFF
cdr3_nt: TGTGCCAGCAGTCGGGCCCGCGGGTCCGGTGAAGCTTTCTTT
clone_size: -
j_call: TRBJ1-1
cdr3_length: 14
v_call: TRBV12-3/TRBV12-4
d_call: -

cdr3_aa: CASSPGTGSNEKLFF
cdr3_nt: TGTGCCAGCAGCCCAGGGACAGGGAGTAATGAAAAACTGTTTTTT
clone_size: few
j_call: TRBJ1-4
cdr3_length: 15
v_call: TRBV7-8
d_call: TRBD1

cdr3_aa: CASSPWGGVNTEAFF
cdr3_nt: TGTGCCAGCAGTCCCTGGGGGGGGGTGAACACTGAAGCTTTCTTT
clone_size: -
j_call: TRBJ1-1
cdr3_length: 15
v_call: TRBV12-3/TRBV12-4
d_call: -

cdr3_aa: CASSNRDRGGNQPQHF
cdr3_nt: TGTGCCAGCAGCAACCGGGACAGGGGTGGCAATCAGCCCCAGCATTTT
clone_size: few
j_call: TRBJ1-5
cdr3_length: 16
v_call: TRBV7-2
d_call: TRBD1

cdr3_aa: CASSYPRGRTSPYQPQHF
cdr3_nt: TGTGCCAGCAGTTACCCCAGGGGGCGGACGTCCCCTTATCAGCCCCAGCATTTT
clone_size: many
j_call: TRBJ1-5
cdr3_length: 18
v_call: TRBV6-2/TRBV6-3
d_call: TRBD1

cdr3_aa: CASSSTGDRSYTF
cdr3_nt: TGTGCCAGCAGCTCGACAGGGGATCGTAGCTACACCTTC
clone_size: -
j_call: TRBJ1-2
cdr3_length: 13
v_call: TRBV27
d_call: TRBD1

cdr3_aa: CASSLTGGSEKLFF
cdr3_nt: TGTGCCAGCAGCCTGACAGGGGGCAGTGAAAAACTGTTTTTT
clone_size: few
j_call: TRBJ1-4
cdr3_length: 14
v_call: TRBV12-3/TRBV12-4
d_call: TRBD1

cdr3_aa: CASSRGNSPLHF
cdr3_nt: TGTGCCAGCAGTAGAGGGAATTCACCCCTCCACTTT
clone_size: -
j_call: TRBJ1-6
cdr3_length: 12
v_call: TRBV12-3/TRBV12-4
d_call: -

cdr3_aa: CASSSPPGTENKPSTEAFF
cdr3_nt: TGTGCCAGCAGTTCCCCTCCTGGGACAGAGAATAAACCGAGCACTGAAGCTTTCTTT
clone_size: -
j_call: TRBJ1-1
cdr3_length: 19
v_call: TRBV5-6
d_call: TRBD1

cdr3_aa: CASSLAPGGGGDTQYF
cdr3_nt: TGTGCCAGCAGCTTAGCGCCGGGGGGTGGAGGAGATACGCAGTATTTT
clone_size: -
j_call: TRBJ2-3
cdr3_length: 16
v_call: TRBV7-8
d_call: TRBD2

cdr3_aa: CASSLWQTNTEAFF
cdr3_nt: TGTGCCAGCAGTTTATGGCAGACGAACACTGAAGCTTTCTTT
clone_size: many
j_call: TRBJ1-1
cdr3_length: 14
v_call: TRBV12-3/TRBV12-4
d_call: -

cdr3_aa: CASSYSSYYGYTF
cdr3_nt: TGTGCCAGCAGTTACTCTTCCTACTATGGCTACACCTTC
clone_size: few
j_call: TRBJ1-2
cdr3_length: 13
v_call: TRBV6-5
d_call: -

cdr3_aa: CATSVRTGSPGELFF
cdr3_nt: TGTGCCACCAGTGTACGGACAGGGTCTCCCGGGGAGCTGTTTTTT
clone_size: few
j_call: TRBJ2-2
cdr3_length: 15
v_call: TRBV24-1
d_call: TRBD1

cdr3_aa: CAISTPRRGLHEQYF
cdr3_nt: TGTGCCATCAGTACTCCGAGGCGGGGGCTCCACGAGCAGTACTTC
clone_size: -
j_call: TRBJ2-7
cdr3_length: 15
v_call: TRBV10-3
d_call: -

cdr3_aa: CASSLDRKGNQPQHF
cdr3_nt: TGCGCCAGCAGCTTGGATAGGAAGGGCAATCAGCCCCAGCATTTT
clone_size: -
j_call: TRBJ1-5
cdr3_length: 15
v_call: TRBV5-1
d_call: -

cdr3_aa: CASSLEWHTEAFF
cdr3_nt: TGTGCCAGCAGTTTAGAGTGGCACACTGAAGCTTTCTTT
clone_size: -
j_call: TRBJ1-1
cdr3_length: 13
v_call: TRBV12-3/TRBV12-4
d_call: -

cdr3_aa: CASSSTDRVNQPQHF
cdr3_nt: TGTGCCAGCAGTTCGACGGACAGGGTCAATCAGCCCCAGCATTTT
clone_size: few
j_call: TRBJ1-5
cdr3_length: 15
v_call: TRBV12-3/TRBV12-4
d_call: TRBD1

cdr3_aa: CASSQSRNNQPQHF
cdr3_nt: TGTGCCAGCAGCCAATCAAGGAACAATCAGCCCCAGCATTTT
clone_size: -
j_call: TRBJ1-5
cdr3_length: 14
v_call: TRBV3-1
d_call: -

cdr3_aa: CASSLEQGFVSPLHF
cdr3_nt: TGTGCCAGCAGTTTAGAACAGGGGTTTGTTTCACCCCTCCACTTT
clone_size: -
j_call: TRBJ1-6
cdr3_length: 15
v_call: TRBV27
d_call: TRBD1

cdr3_aa: CASSLGGRRGYTF
cdr3_nt: TGCGCCAGCAGCTTAGGAGGGCGAAGAGGCTACACCTTC
clone_size: -
j_call: TRBJ1-2
cdr3_length: 13
v_call: TRBV5-1
d_call: -